Given below is one TCR beta chain in context. As to time point: pretreatment peripheral blood. The source of the sample is a study of PD-L1 blockade in urothelial cancer. Study as a whole: Patients took up atezolizumab in about 2014 at 1,200 mg intravenously every 3 weeks. Bladder-origin urothelial cancer in males described about 85% of the roughly 29 patients. Enrolled patients had been treated previously with 0 to 3 chemotherapy regimens.

There are 11 residues in the CDR3. CDR1 and CDR2 from the germline V gene are SQVTM and ANQGSEA. The V end lost 3 bases, the J end lost 10 bases, and 12 bases lay between the germline ends. TCRdb keeps only in-frame clones here, not all; method: immunoSEQ multiplex PCR. This sample has approximately 41,000 clones; about 85% occur once, and the top ten carry 13% to 15%. The V and J genes are TRBV29-1 and TRBJ2-5; D might be TRBD2 (6 bases). This receptor was taken from a man of 80 years or more with urothelial cancer. The sample in question was PBMCs, obtained around atezolizumab (anti-PD-L1) treatment. The CDR3 coding sequence is TGCAGCGTTGACGGGGGAGGAGGCCAGTACTTC. Encoded protein: CSVDGGGGQYF.